A selection of T cell receptor beta chains follows, all from one sample in a study of sequential checkpoint blockade in melanoma. The assay was immunoSEQ multiplex PCR, and TCRdb's table has in-frame clones only and misses some. This sample has almost 7,500 clones, with about 20% found just once. Sequenced material: tumor tissue (inferred from file names), taken from a patient given nivolumab and ipilimumab in sequence. These receptors were collected from a human donor with melanoma. The CDR3 runs from the conserved cysteine through the conserved F or W. D genes are given only for firm matches. Only part of the rows carry a size: once, few, many, or a class if the clone is expanded.

V gene	CDR3 length	D gene	clone size	J gene	CDR3 protein	CDR3 DNA
TRBV11-3	14	TRBD1	many	TRBJ1-1	CASSPGTGDTEAFF	TGTGCCAGCAGCCCGGGGACAGGGGACACTGAAGCTTTCTTT
TRBV9	14	TRBD1	NA	TRBJ1-2	CASSRMTGEYGYTF	TGTGCCAGCAGTCGAATGACAGGGGAGTATGGCTACACCTTC
TRBV6-8	13	NA	NA	TRBJ2-1	CASSYGRRAEQFF	TGTGCCAGCAGTTACGGCAGGAGGGCTGAGCAGTTCTTC
TRBV18	12	NA	once	TRBJ2-5	CASSPPGETQYF	TGTGCCAGCTCACCACCGGGTGAGACCCAGTACTTC
TRBV1	18	NA	few	TRBJ2-3	CTSSQDRGLAGSTDTQYF	TGCACCAGCAGCCAAGATCGAGGGCTAGCGGGGAGCACAGATACGCAGTATTTT
TRBV6-8	16	TRBD1	many	TRBJ2-3	CASSSLRQGSTDTQYF	TGTGCCAGCAGTTCCCTAAGACAGGGAAGCACAGATACGCAGTATTTT
TRBV19	14	TRBD2	few	TRBJ2-1	CASVGLAGPGEQFF	TGTGCCAGCGTAGGACTAGCGGGACCCGGTGAGCAGTTCTTC
TRBV6-8	15	NA	few	TRBJ1-4	CASSYLQETNEKLFF	TGTGCCAGCAGTTACCTGCAGGAGACGAATGAAAAACTGTTTTTT
TRBV11-3	14	NA	many	TRBJ1-3	CASSLGLSGNTIYF	TGTGCCAGCAGCTTGGGGTTATCTGGAAACACCATATATTTT
TRBV7-2	13	NA	many	TRBJ1-1	CASSPDGVSEAFF	TGTGCCAGCAGCCCAGACGGGGTCTCTGAAGCTTTCTTT
TRBV5-1	14	NA	medium-sized	TRBJ2-1	CASSLAGAYNEQFF	TGCGCCAGCAGCTTGGCCGGGGCCTACAATGAGCAGTTCTTC
TRBV18	16	TRBD1	medium-sized	TRBJ1-2	CASSPNPGTGISGYTF	TGTGCCAGCTCACCGAATCCGGGGACAGGGATCTCTGGCTACACCTTC
TRBV11-3	15	TRBD2	few	TRBJ2-3	CASSLGTSGTDTQYF	TGTGCCAGCAGCTTAGGGACTAGCGGCACAGATACGCAGTATTTT
TRBV19	16	NA	NA	TRBJ2-6	CASRAAAGSGANVLTF	TGTGCCAGTCGAGCCGCCGCAGGGTCCGGGGCCAACGTCCTGACTTTC
TRBV15	15	NA	medium-sized	TRBJ1-5	CATSRRQFPNQPQHF	TGTGCCACCAGCAGAAGACAGTTTCCCAATCAGCCCCAGCATTTT
TRBV5-1	15	NA	NA	TRBJ2-5	CASRMTGLTEETQYF	TGCGCCAGCAGGATGACGGGACTGACAGAAGAGACCCAGTACTTC
TRBV28	13	TRBD1	NA	TRBJ2-1	CASSPGGTGKQFF	TGTGCCAGCAGTCCAGGGGGAACGGGGAAGCAGTTCTTC
TRBV9	14	TRBD1	NA	TRBJ1-2	CASSISGGAGGYTF	TGTGCCAGCAGCATCTCAGGGGGCGCGGGCGGCTACACCTTC
TRBV19	14	NA	NA	TRBJ2-2	CATTAGPNTGELFF	TGTGCCACTACGGCAGGACCGAACACCGGGGAGCTGTTTTTT
TRBV6-8	12	NA	many	TRBJ2-1	CAISSGAGEQFF	TGTGCCATCAGTTCCGGGGCGGGTGAGCAGTTCTTC
TRBV9	13	NA	medium-sized	TRBJ2-1	CASSRDSKDEQFF	TGTGCCAGCAGCCGGGACTCAAAGGACGAGCAGTTCTTC
TRBV23-1	16	NA	NA	TRBJ1-1	CASSQSGDSLNTEAFF	TGCGCCAGCAGTCAATCGGGGGACTCATTGAACACTGAAGCTTTCTTT
TRBV1	16	NA	many	TRBJ2-1	CASSPQAGGPYNEQFF	TGCGCCAGCAGCCCCCAAGCGGGGGGCCCTTACAATGAGCAGTTCTTC
TRBV11-3	15	NA	many	TRBJ1-4	CASSLQGRTNEKLFF	TGTGCCAGCAGCTTACAGGGGAGAACTAATGAAAAACTGTTTTTT
TRBV11-3	15	TRBD2	NA	TRBJ2-5	CASSPGLAAQETQYF	TGTGCCAGCAGCCCGGGACTAGCGGCACAAGAGACCCAGTACTTC
TRBV11-3	15	TRBD1	medium-sized	TRBJ1-1	CASSQDRGMNTEAFF	TGTGCCAGCAGTCAGGACAGGGGAATGAACACTGAAGCTTTCTTT
TRBV11-3	16	NA	NA	TRBJ1-2	CASSLSGRTRGDGYTF	TGTGCCAGCAGCTTAAGCGGACGCACCCGAGGAGATGGCTACACCTTC
TRBV11-3	19	TRBD2	many	TRBJ2-1	CASIRETAGVPKSYNEQFF	TGTGCCAGCATAAGGGAGACCGCGGGAGTCCCTAAGTCCTACAATGAGCAGTTCTTC
TRBV11-3	15	TRBD1	many	TRBJ1-1	CASSAPTGDATEAFF	TGTGCCAGCAGCGCCCCGACAGGGGATGCCACTGAAGCTTTCTTT
TRBV9	15	NA	NA	TRBJ2-3	CASSALDGPADTQYF	TGTGCCAGCAGCGCATTGGACGGACCGGCAGATACGCAGTATTTT
TRBV6-8	13	NA	few	TRBJ1-1	CASRYGRDPEAFF	TGTGCCAGCAGATATGGACGGGACCCTGAAGCTTTCTTT
TRBV19	16	NA	NA	TRBJ1-5	CASSTPVVTLPQPQHF	TGTGCCAGTAGTACCCCTGTTGTCACTTTGCCACAGCCCCAGCATTTT
TRBV15	16	TRBD1	few	TRBJ1-4	CATSRGAGQGNEKLFF	TGTGCCACCAGCAGAGGGGCGGGACAGGGTAATGAAAAACTGTTTTTT
TRBV6-8	15	NA	few	TRBJ2-3	CASRHKGVPTDTQYF	TGTGCCAGCAGACATAAGGGAGTCCCCACAGATACGCAGTATTTT
TRBV5-1	15	NA	NA	TRBJ2-1	CASLTGTYTYNEQFF	TGCGCCAGCTTAACCGGGACTTATACCTACAATGAGCAGTTCTTC
TRBV25-1	15	TRBD1	NA	TRBJ2-5	CASSDPDRVRETQYF	TGTGCCAGCAGTGACCCCGACAGGGTGCGGGAGACCCAGTACTTC
TRBV6-8	13	NA	few	TRBJ2-1	CASMGERAAPQFF	TGTGCCAGCATGGGGGAGAGGGCCGCCCCGCAGTTCTTC
TRBV25-1	15	NA	NA	TRBJ2-3	CASSEKGRGTDTQYF	TGTGCCAGCAGTGAAAAGGGCAGGGGCACAGATACGCAGTATTTT
TRBV6-8	17	TRBD2	many	TRBJ2-4	CASSYRPPGLAGLIQYF	TGTGCCAGCAGTTACCGCCCACCGGGACTAGCGGGGCTCATTCAGTACTTC
TRBV11-3	16	TRBD1	few	TRBJ2-2	CASSSTGTGVSGELFF	TGTGCCAGCAGCTCAACCGGGACAGGGGTCTCCGGGGAGCTGTTTTTT
TRBV5-1	16	NA	NA	TRBJ1-4	CASSLEGTPGREKLFF	TGCGCCAGCAGCTTGGAGGGGACACCGGGGAGGGAAAAACTGTTTTTT